The 30 T cell receptor beta chains listed next were all sequenced from one sample in a study of CD8+ T cells in alopecia areata. RNA extraction and reverse transcription yielded cDNA as sequencing template. The data were produced by immunoSEQ multiplex PCR, yet TCRdb's version contains in-frame clones alone and is incomplete. Of about 210,000 clones in the sample, more than 45% were seen once. Treatment: oral pan-JAK inhibitor, 5-10 mg twice daily. This material consisted of CD4+ T cells sorted from blood, taken at week 4, from a patient treated with tofacitinib. Every receptor here comes from a human donor with alopecia areata.

The CDR3 protein is CSVEASYYGYTF. DNA for the CDR3: TGCAGCGTTGAGGCAAGTTACTATGGCTACACCTTC. V gene TRBV29-1 combines with J gene TRBJ1-2; D is undetermined. The V end lost 3 bases, the J end lost 3 bases, and 8 bases lay between the germline ends. The CDR3 sequence is 12 residues long. Germline values: CDR1 SQVTM, CDR2 ANQGSEA.

The rearrangement links TRBV5-1 to TRBJ1-4; D gene ambiguous. The CDR3 extends over 13 amino acids. Germline V CDR1 and CDR2: SGHRS, YFSETQ. Deletions cut 6 bases from V and 6 bases from J, with 12 bases between. CDR3 region: CASNSPGDEKLFF. Here the CDR3 DNA reads TGCGCCAGCAACTCTCCTGGGGATGAAAAACTGTTTTTT.

This clone was counted a single time. J is TRBJ2-2 and V is TRBV5-1, with D possibly TRBD1 on 5 matching bases. CDR1 and CDR2 from the germline V gene are SGHRS and YFSETQ. This CDR3 comprises 16 residues. V lost 0 bases to trimming and J lost 1 base, with 10 bases between them. The CDR3 protein is CASSLAAGQNTGELFF. CDR3 nucleotide sequence: TGCGCCAGCAGCTTGGCCGCAGGACAGAACACCGGGGAGCTGTTTTTT.

CDR3: CASSESGAGGFSPLHF. CDR3 in DNA: TGTGCCAGCAGTGAAAGTGGGGCAGGGGGCTTTTCACCCCTCCACTTT. The V gene is TRBV2, the J gene TRBJ1-6; 8 nucleotides agree with TRBD1. Germline V gene lookup returns CDR1 SNHLY and CDR2 FYNNEI. The J segment lost 9 bases and the V segment lost 2 bases, leaving 9 bases of the junction unmatched. CDR3 length equals 16 residues.

Only a few counts were recorded for this clone. This rearrangement joins TRBV7-3 to TRBJ2-3; 8 nucleotides align to TRBD1. CDR1 SGHTA and CDR2 FQGTGA come from the germline V gene. The CDR3 covers 13 residues. The V segment lost 5 bases and the J segment 4 bases; nucleotides outside the gene matches: 2. The CDR3: CASSPQGADTQYF. CDR3 nucleotide sequence: TGTGCCAGCAGCCCACAGGGGGCAGATACGCAGTATTTT.

The genes are TRBV30 and TRBJ2-5; D remains unclear. The CDR3 contains 15 residues. Per germline, CDR1 GTSNPN and CDR2 SVGIG (reference sequence). Trimming cost V 0 bases and J 0 bases, with 11 bases left between them. Here the CDR3 reads CAWSVSPLNQETQYF. The CDR3 DNA reads TGTGCCTGGAGTGTATCCCCCCTAAACCAAGAGACCCAGTACTTC.

The gene calls are TRBV9 and TRBJ2-4; maybe TRBD1 (7 bases). The germline CDR1 and CDR2 sequences are SGDLS and YYNGEE. This CDR3 comprises 17 residues. V was trimmed by 0 bases and J by 4 bases, leaving 17 bases between them. As DNA, the CDR3 is TGTGCCAGCAGCGTAGGTTTATTGGAGGGGGCTAAAAACATTCAGTACTTC. Translation gives CASSVGLLEGAKNIQYF. The whole variable domain, remainder taken from reference TRBV9 and TRBJ2-4, is DSGVTQTPKHLITATGQRVTLRCSPRSGDLSVYWYQQSLDQGLQFLIQYYNGEERAKGNILERFSAQQFPDLHSELNLSSLELGDSALYFCASSVGLLEGAKNIQYFGAGTRLSVL.

The rearrangement joins TRBV6-5 to TRBJ2-5, with no clear D. Germline V CDR1 and CDR2: MNHEY, SVGAGI. The CDR3 is made up of 15 amino acids. Trimming shortened V by 5 bases and J by 5 bases, and 18 bases separated the two germline ends. In nucleotides, the CDR3 is TGTGCCAGCAGTAACGACTCGCCCCTTGGGGAGACCCAGTACTTC. Translated, it gives CASSNDSPLGETQYF.

The CDR3 sequence is CASSLTGTGAYGYTF. The CDR3 DNA follows: TGTGCCAGCAGTTTAACCGGGACAGGAGCCTATGGCTACACCTTC. The gene calls are TRBV7-9 and TRBJ1-2, with 8 positions matching TRBD1. V trimming: 6 bases; J trimming: 4 bases; junction bases outside the gene matches: 10. Germline V gene sequence: CDR1 SEHNR, CDR2 FQNEAQ (reference sequence). The CDR3 contains 15 residues. The full variable domain, rest sourced from reference TRBV7-9 and TRBJ1-2, is DTGVSQNPRHKITKRGQNVTFRCDPISEHNRLYWYRQTLGQGPEFLTYFQNEAQLEKSRLLSDRFSAERPKGSFSTLEIQRTEQGDSAMYLCASSLTGTGAYGYTFGSGTRLTVV.

The J gene is TRBJ2-6, the V gene TRBV7-9, with D perhaps matching TRBD2 (5 bases). Looked up from germline, CDR1 is SEHNR and CDR2 is FQNEAQ (reference sequence). The CDR3 is 14 residues long. Trimming took 10 bases from V and 1 from J, leaving 11 bases between them. The CDR3 region is CANRRESGANVLTF. The CDR3 DNA sequence: TGTGCCAACCGAAGGGAGTCTGGGGCCAACGTCCTGACTTTC. Combining the CDR3 with reference TRBV7-9 and TRBJ2-6 gives the whole variable domain DTGVSQNPRHKITKRGQNVTFRCDPISEHNRLYWYRQTLGQGPEFLTYFQNEAQLEKSRLLSDRFSAERPKGSFSTLEIQRTEQGDSAMYLCANRRESGANVLTFGAGSRLTVL.

This chain uses TRBV5-1 with TRBJ1-2; no definite D call. Per the germline V gene, CDR1 is SGHRS and CDR2 is YFSETQ. V lost 1 base, J lost 6 bases, and 10 bases lay in between. CDR3 length: 13 amino acids. The CDR3 region has the DNA TGCGCCAGCAGCTTGTTCCAGCACGATGGCTACACCTTC. This codes for CASSLFQHDGYTF.

This clone has just a few counts. The V gene is TRBV5-1, the J gene TRBJ2-7; 12 positions agree with TRBD2. This CDR3 spans 15 amino acids. V trimming: 6 bases; J trimming: 3 bases; junction bases outside the gene matches: 7. Germline V gene sequence: CDR1 SGHRS, CDR2 YFSETQ. The CDR3 DNA follows: TGCGCCAGCACTAGCGGGGGGGCCGAAGGCTACGAGCAGTACTTC. As protein: CASTSGGAEGYEQYF. Full variable domain (remainder filled in from reference TRBV5-1 and TRBJ2-7): KAGVTQTPRYLIKTRGQQVTLSCSPISGHRSVSWYQQTPGQGLQFLFEYFSETQRNKGNFPGRFSGRQFSNSRSEMNVSTLELGDSALYLCASTSGGAEGYEQYFGPGTRLTVT.

The chain has TRBV9 and TRBJ2-5; TRBD1 is a possible D gene (5 bases). Germline V gene data show CDR1 as SGDLS and CDR2 as YYNGEE. The V end lost 0 bases, the J end lost 3 bases, and 12 bases lay between the germline ends. The CDR3 runs 15 residues. The CDR3 sequence: CASSVGRVWKETQYF. The CDR3 nucleotides read TGTGCCAGCAGCGTAGGCAGGGTATGGAAAGAGACCCAGTACTTC. The variable domain in full, completed from reference TRBV9 and TRBJ2-5, reads DSGVTQTPKHLITATGQRVTLRCSPRSGDLSVYWYQQSLDQGLQFLIQYYNGEERAKGNILERFSAQQFPDLHSELNLSSLELGDSALYFCASSVGRVWKETQYFGPGTRLLVL.

The J gene is TRBJ1-5, the V gene TRBV30; 7 nucleotides line up with TRBD1. With 5 bases clipped from V and 4 bases from J, the junction kept 8 bases outside the gene matches. In germline, CDR1 is GTSNPN, CDR2 SVGIG (reference sequence). This CDR3 spans 14 amino acids. The CDR3 DNA sequence: TGTGCCTGGGCTTCGCGGGACAGTAATCAGCCCCAGCATTTT. Amino acids: CAWASRDSNQPQHF.

This chain links TRBV9 with TRBJ2-7, with 7 bases lining up with TRBD1. Germline trimming cut 4 bases from V and 1 base from J; bases unmatched to any gene: 5. The CDR3 runs to 14 residues. Germline-derived CDR1 and CDR2 are SGDLS and YYNGEE. CDR3 protein: CASSPGQKSYEQYF. The CDR3 DNA is TGTGCCAGCAGCCCGGGACAGAAGTCCTACGAGCAGTACTTC.

Note on this clone: This likely comes from a read error, as the CDR3 has no conserved phenylalanine or tryptophan at its end. The rearrangement joins TRBV7-3 to TRBJ2-7; D ambiguous. Per the germline V gene, CDR1 is SGHTA and CDR2 is FQGTGA. The length of the CDR3 is 11 residues. Trimming cost V 11 bases and J 0 bases, with 8 bases left between them. The CDR3, as DNA: TGTGCCCGCGAGACCTCCTACGAGCAGTACTCC. Amino acids: CARETSYEQYS.

This rearrangement joins TRBV9 to TRBJ2-3, with D possibly matching TRBD2 (6 bases). The V end lost 0 bases, the J end lost 2 bases, and 13 bases lay between the germline ends. CDR3 size: 16 residues. Germline assignment: CDR1 SGDLS and CDR2 YYNGEE. CDR3 DNA sequence: TGTGCCAGCAGCGTAGTTTCGGCGGGGTACACAGATACGCAGTATTTT. This translates into CASSVVSAGYTDTQYF. The full variable domain, rest sourced from reference TRBV9 and TRBJ2-3, is DSGVTQTPKHLITATGQRVTLRCSPRSGDLSVYWYQQSLDQGLQFLIQYYNGEERAKGNILERFSAQQFPDLHSELNLSSLELGDSALYFCASSVVSAGYTDTQYFGPGTRLTVL.

The chain employs TRBV29-1 and TRBJ2-2; D perhaps matches TRBD2 (5 bases). Trimming took 5 bases from V and 1 from J, leaving 11 bases between them. The CDR3 has 14 residues. The germline V gene encodes CDR1 SQVTM and CDR2 ANQGSEA. CDR3 amino acids: CSVSGLVNTGELFF. The CDR3 nucleotides read TGCAGCGTTTCTGGACTGGTGAACACCGGGGAGCTGTTTTTT.

This clone showed up just a few times. The chain carries TRBV29-1 and TRBJ2-7; the D call may be TRBD1 or TRBD2 (5 bases each). Germline CDR1 is SQVTM and CDR2 is ANQGSEA. Trimming cost V 6 bases and J 1 base, with 16 bases left between them. The CDR3 consists of 14 residues. CDR3 DNA: TGCAGCGTCCGTATGGGGGACGGGTCCTACGAGCAGTACTTC. Protein sequence: CSVRMGDGSYEQYF.

This clone was picked up a small number of times. V and J are TRBV29-1 and TRBJ2-2; 8 bases agree with TRBD1. Germline values: CDR1 SQVTM, CDR2 ANQGSEA. V shed 7 bases and J 6 bases; nucleotides not matched to a gene: 10. This CDR3 comprises 14 residues. The chain's CDR3 is CSAVQGAISGELFF. Here the CDR3 DNA reads TGCAGCGCTGTTCAGGGGGCGATATCCGGGGAGCTGTTTTTT.

There are a few counts of this clone. The CDR3 nucleotides are TGTGCCAGCAGGGCCACCGGGACTAGCGGGTCCTACGAGCAGTACTTC. Translated: CASRATGTSGSYEQYF. The chain links TRBV11-2 to TRBJ2-7; TRBD2 aligns across 12 bases. Germline V lookup: CDR1 SGHAT, CDR2 FQNNGV. The CDR3 covers 16 residues. Trimming at V came to 6 bases and at J to 1 base, leaving 7 bases not matched to a gene.

The rearrangement joins TRBV30 to TRBJ2-1; D perhaps matches TRBD2 (5 bases). V lost 5 bases to trimming and J lost 5 bases, with 10 bases between them. The germline CDR1 and CDR2 sequences are GTSNPN and SVGIG (reference sequence). The length of the CDR3 is 12 residues. CDR3 in DNA: TGTGCCTGGCGGGCAGCGGACAATGAGCAGTTCTTC. This codes for CAWRAADNEQFF.

The V gene is TRBV19, the J gene TRBJ2-6; the D gene is possibly TRBD2 (6 bases). Trimming took off 8 bases at V and 2 bases at J, with 19 bases between the two ends. The CDR3 consists of 17 residues. Germline loops: CDR1 LNHDA, CDR2 SQIVND (reference sequence). The CDR3 loop reads CASSERVGATGANVLTF. As DNA, the CDR3 is TGTGCCAGTTCCGAGCGGGTCGGGGCCACTGGGGCCAACGTCCTGACTTTC.

Of note for this clone: Other DNA sequences within the sample encode an identical CDR3. This chain links TRBV29-1 with TRBJ1-5; TRBD1 might be the D (5 bases). CDR3 length: 12 residues. V was trimmed by 4 bases and J by 3 bases, leaving 7 bases between them. Per germline, CDR1 SQVTM and CDR2 ANQGSEA. The CDR3 reads CSVGGVNQPQHF. The DNA of the CDR3 is TGCAGCGTTGGGGGGGTCAATCAGCCCCAGCATTTT.

This rearrangement joins TRBV15 to TRBJ2-1, with D perhaps TRBD2 (5 bases). CDR1 is LNHNV and CDR2 is YYDKDF in the germline V gene (reference sequence). V was trimmed by 1 base and J by 8 bases, leaving 12 bases between them. This CDR3 contains 14 residues. The CDR3 loop is CATSRGSYGDEQFF. DNA of the CDR3: TGTGCCACCAGCAGAGGTAGTTACGGGGATGAGCAGTTCTTC.

The V call is TRBV6-5, the J call TRBJ2-7, with D perhaps TRBD1 (6 bases). Germline values: CDR1 MNHEY, CDR2 SVGAGI. V gave up 5 bases and J gave up 0 bases, with 8 bases separating them. This CDR3 has 13 residues. The chain's CDR3 is CASSRQASYEQYF. In DNA, the CDR3 is TGTGCCAGCAGTAGACAGGCCTCCTACGAGCAGTACTTC.

The rearrangement joins TRBV29-1 to TRBJ2-1; the match to TRBD2 covers 14 bases. There are 13 residues in the CDR3. V lost 7 bases to trimming and J lost 6 bases; unmatched junction nucleotides: 2. The germline gives CDR1 SQVTM, CDR2 ANQGSEA. CDR3 sequence reads: CSAGTSGGNEQFF. The DNA for the CDR3 is TGCAGCGCTGGGACTAGCGGGGGCAATGAGCAGTTCTTC.

This sequence joins TRBV10-3 and TRBJ2-6, with 7 bases that match TRBD1. Germline V gives CDR1 ENHRY, CDR2 SYGVKD. V trimming: 3 bases; J trimming: 2 bases; junction bases outside the gene matches: 13. There are 19 residues in the CDR3. The CDR3 protein is CAISEVLDRVIPGANVLTF. The CDR3 DNA sequence: TGTGCCATCAGTGAAGTTCTCGACAGGGTTATTCCTGGGGCCAACGTCCTGACTTTC.

The rearrangement joins TRBV6-1 to TRBJ1-6; a weak D match, TRBD1 (6 bases). Trimming left V 6 bases short and J 5 bases short, with 14 bases between. The germline CDR1 and CDR2 sequences are MNHNS and SASEGT. CDR3 length: 15 residues. The CDR3 DNA is TGTGCCAGCAGAAGCGGGGGCGGTAATAATTCACCCCTCCACTTT. Encoded protein: CASRSGGGNNSPLHF.

The sample holds a few counts of this clone. The chain uses TRBV12-5 and TRBJ2-2; no clear D. The CDR3 has 13 residues. V lost 2 bases and J 5 bases, leaving 6 bases between the germline ends. Germline V lookup: CDR1 LGHNT, CDR2 FRNRAP. CDR3 bases: TGTGCTAGTGGTTTGAGCAGTACCGGGGAGCTGTTTTTT. It specifies CASGLSSTGELFF. The whole variable domain, remainder taken from reference TRBV12-5 and TRBJ2-2, is DARVTQTPRHKVTEMGQEVTMRCQPILGHNTVFWYRQTMMQGLELLAYFRNRAPLDDSGMPKDRFSAEMPDATLATLKIQPSEPRDSAVYFCASGLSSTGELFFGEGSRLTVL.